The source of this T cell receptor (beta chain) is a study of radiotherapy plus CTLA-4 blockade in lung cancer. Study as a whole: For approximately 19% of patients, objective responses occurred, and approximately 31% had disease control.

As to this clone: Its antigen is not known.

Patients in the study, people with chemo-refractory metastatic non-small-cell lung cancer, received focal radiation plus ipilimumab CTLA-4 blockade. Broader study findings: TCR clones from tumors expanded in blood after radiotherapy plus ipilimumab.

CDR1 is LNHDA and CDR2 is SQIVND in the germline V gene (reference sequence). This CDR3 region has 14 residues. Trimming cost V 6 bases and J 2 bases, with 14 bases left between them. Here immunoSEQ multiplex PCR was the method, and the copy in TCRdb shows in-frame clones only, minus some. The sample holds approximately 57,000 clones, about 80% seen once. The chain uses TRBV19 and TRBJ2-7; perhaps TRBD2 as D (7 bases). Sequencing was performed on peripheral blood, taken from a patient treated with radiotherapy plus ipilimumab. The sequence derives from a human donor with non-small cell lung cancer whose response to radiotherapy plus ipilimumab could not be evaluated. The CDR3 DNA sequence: TGTGCCAGTAGGCGGGGGCAGGGACCCTACGAGCAGTACTTC. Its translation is CASRRGQGPYEQYF.